This passage covers 28 T cell receptor beta chains from one sample sequenced in a study of shared clonotypes between healthy human individuals. This table comes from immunoSEQ multiplex PCR, and its TCRdb copy is limited to in-frame clones, with some not included. The sample records over a million clones, 70% to 80% being singletons. The material sequenced was memory CD4+ T cells from PBMCs. Indicated subset: CD45RA-negative fraction. These receptors all stem from a young man in good health. Some clones in this sample may be carry-over from other donors' samples.

V and J are TRBV7-6 and TRBJ2-7; 8 bases map to TRBD1. The ends lost 4 bases at V and 0 bases at J; junction bases unmatched: 11. The germline V gene has CDR1 SGHVS and CDR2 FNYEAQ. The CDR3 extends over 17 amino acids. CDR3 protein: CASSSRAGQGLSYEQYF. For the CDR3, the DNA is TGTGCCAGCAGCTCACGGGCTGGACAGGGCCTCTCCTACGAGCAGTACTTC.

The chain carries TRBV6-5 and TRBJ2-5; D might be TRBD2 (5 bases). From germline, CDR1 is MNHEY and CDR2 SVGAGI. The ends were cut back, 11 bases at V and 3 bases at J, with 19 bases in the middle. The CDR3 has 14 amino acids. The CDR3 region has the DNA TGTGCCCGATTAGGACTGACGCGGAAAGAGACCCAGTACTTC. It yields the protein CARLGLTRKETQYF.

V is TRBV9 and J is TRBJ2-2; D is perhaps TRBD1 (5 bases). Trimming removed 3 bases at V and 6 bases at J, with 15 bases between. The CDR3 totals 15 residues. Germline assignment: CDR1 SGDLS and CDR2 YYNGEE. CDR3 nucleotide sequence: TGTGCCAGCAGCGCAAATCGACAGATTCCCGGGGAGCTGTTTTTT. Translating it yields CASSANRQIPGELFF. Full variable domain (outside the CDR3, taken from reference TRBV9 and TRBJ2-2): DSGVTQTPKHLITATGQRVTLRCSPRSGDLSVYWYQQSLDQGLQFLIQYYNGEERAKGNILERFSAQQFPDLHSELNLSSLELGDSALYFCASSANRQIPGELFFGEGSRLTVL.

The rearrangement links TRBV5-1 to TRBJ2-5, with D tentatively TRBD2 (6 bases). CDR1 SGHRS and CDR2 YFSETQ come from the germline V gene. CDR3 length: 16 residues. Trimming cost V 0 bases and J 6 bases, with 18 bases left between them. In DNA, the CDR3 is TGCGCCAGCAGCTTGGTGGCGGGATTACGAATAAAGACCCAGTACTTC. Protein product: CASSLVAGLRIKTQYF. The whole variable domain, filled in from reference TRBV5-1 and TRBJ2-5, reads KAGVTQTPRYLIKTRGQQVTLSCSPISGHRSVSWYQQTPGQGLQFLFEYFSETQRNKGNFPGRFSGRQFSNSRSEMNVSTLELGDSALYLCASSLVAGLRIKTQYFGPGTRLLVL.

The V gene is TRBV18, the J gene TRBJ1-5; the D gene is possibly TRBD1 (5 bases). The CDR3 covers 15 residues. The germline gives CDR1 KGHSH, CDR2 LQKENI. Trimming pared 6 bases from V and 5 bases from J, leaving 17 bases between. The CDR3 here is CASSEGTGPHQPQHF. The CDR3 bases are TGTGCCAGCTCCGAAGGAACGGGGCCGCATCAGCCCCAGCATTTT.

This clone was counted ten times or more. V and J are TRBV7-9 and TRBJ2-6; maybe TRBD2 (5 bases). This CDR3 is built from 15 residues. CDR1 is SEHNR, CDR2 FQNEAQ, per germline (reference sequence). Trimming cost V 2 bases and J 0 bases, with 5 bases left between them. This CDR3 reads CASSLRGSGANVLTF. The CDR3 region has the DNA TGTGCCAGCAGCTTACGGGGCTCTGGGGCCAACGTCCTGACTTTC.

The J gene is TRBJ2-3, the V gene TRBV6-1; D is ambiguous. Germline V gene sequence: CDR1 MNHNS, CDR2 SASEGT. With 4 bases removed from V and 6 bases from J, the gap between germline ends came to 11 bases. The CDR3 loop spans 13 amino acids. The CDR3: CASSGLMLDTQYF. The CDR3 nucleotides read TGTGCCAGCAGTGGTTTAATGTTGGATACGCAGTATTTT.

The chain combines TRBV20-1 with TRBJ2-1; D call uncertain. CDR3 length: 11 residues. Trimming removed 3 bases at V and 6 bases at J, with 6 bases between. Germline V CDR1 and CDR2: DFQATT, SNEGSKA (reference sequence). CDR3 nucleotide sequence: TGCAGTGCTAGCCAGACCAATGAGCAGTTCTTC. Amino acids: CSASQTNEQFF.

CDR3 nucleotides: TGTGCCAGCAGCCCGATGGGGGGCGGAACAGATACGCAGTATTTT. Translated: CASSPMGGGTDTQYF. The chain combines TRBV7-2 with TRBJ2-3, with D perhaps TRBD1 or TRBD2 (6 bases each). V shed 5 bases and J shed 3 bases, with 15 bases lying between them. CDR3 length equals 15 residues. Germline assignment: CDR1 SGHTA and CDR2 FQGNSA.

V gene TRBV30 combines with J gene TRBJ2-7; D is unresolved. Germline V gene sequence: CDR1 GTSNPN, CDR2 SVGIG (reference sequence). V was clipped by 1 base and J by 1 base, with 14 bases between them. This CDR3 is built from 15 residues. The CDR3 reads CAWSAGGQRSYEQYF. CDR3 sequence (DNA): TGTGCCTGGAGTGCCGGTGGTCAGCGATCCTACGAGCAGTACTTC. The complete variable domain, with remaining parts taken from reference TRBV30 and TRBJ2-7, reads SQTIHQWPATLVQPVGSPLSLECTVEGTSNPNLYWYRQAAGRGLQLLFYSVGIGQISSEVPQNLSASRPQDRQFILSSKKLLLSDSGFYLCAWSAGGQRSYEQYFGPGTRLTVT.

The chain recombines TRBV15 with TRBJ2-4; TRBD2 is a possible D gene (6 bases). Trimming removed 3 bases at V and 6 bases at J, with 12 bases between. The CDR3 contains 14 residues. Germline V gene lookup returns CDR1 LNHNV and CDR2 YYDKDF (reference sequence). The CDR3 DNA follows: TGTGCCACCAGCAGGGCGGGACGGGGAAACATTCAGTACTTC. Protein: CATSRAGRGNIQYF.

The chain is built from TRBV7-9 and TRBJ2-5, with TRBD1 matching over 8 bases. The CDR3 has 13 residues. In germline, CDR1 is SEHNR, CDR2 FQNEAQ (reference sequence). V gave up 4 bases and J gave up 5 bases; unmatched junction bases: 3. This CDR3 is CASSSQGVETQYF. The DNA of the CDR3 is TGTGCCAGCAGCTCACAGGGGGTTGAGACCCAGTACTTC. The full variable domain, its missing parts supplied by reference TRBV7-9 and TRBJ2-5, is DTGVSQNPRHKITKRGQNVTFRCDPISEHNRLYWYRQTLGQGPEFLTYFQNEAQLEKSRLLSDRFSAERPKGSFSTLEIQRTEQGDSAMYLCASSSQGVETQYFGPGTRLLVL.

The CDR3 nucleotides read TGTGCCAGCAGCCAAGTAGGCATTAGCAATCAGCCCCAGCATTTT. Translation gives CASSQVGISNQPQHF. The chain recombines TRBV4-2 with TRBJ1-5, with D uncertain. The germline gives CDR1 LGHNA, CDR2 YNFKEQ. The CDR3 contains 15 residues. V lost 1 base to trimming and J lost 0 bases, with 7 bases between them.

The V call is TRBV6-5, the J call TRBJ2-5; 7 nucleotides agree with TRBD1. The J call is doubtful: the DNA matches TRBJ2-7 better. The CDR3 totals 14 residues. Germline values: CDR1 MNHEY, CDR2 SVGAGI. The CDR3 DNA sequence: TGTGCCAGCAGTGTCGCAGGGGGCTCCTACGAGCAGTACTTC. This encodes CASSVAGGSYEQYF.

The CDR3 DNA reads TGTGCCAGCAGTGTTTTTCAGGAAAGAGCTTTCTTT. Protein: CASSVFQERAFF. This rearrangement joins TRBV6-1 to TRBJ1-1; D gene uncertain. The CDR3 runs 12 residues. V was cut by 4 bases and J by 10 bases, with 13 bases left in between. Germline values: CDR1 MNHNS, CDR2 SASEGT.

This clone has a single count. The V call is TRBV7-3, the J call TRBJ2-2; D not certain. The V end lost 5 bases, the J end lost 5 bases, and 12 bases lay between the germline ends. Germline V gene data show CDR1 as SGHTA and CDR2 as FQGTGA. The CDR3 runs 14 residues. The CDR3 loop is CASSLDRQTGELFF. CDR3 in DNA: TGTGCCAGCAGCCTCGATAGGCAGACCGGGGAGCTGTTTTTT.

Only a few counts were recorded for this clone. This chain links TRBV2 with TRBJ2-5; 7 bases line up with TRBD2. Germline V lookup: CDR1 SNHLY, CDR2 FYNNEI. J was trimmed by 5 bases and V by 8 bases; bases with no gene match: 2. The CDR3 contains 11 residues. CDR3 sequence (DNA): TGTGCCAGCGGGCGGGGGGAGACCCAGTACTTC. As protein: CASGRGETQYF.

The chain employs TRBV5-1 and TRBJ2-7; 8 bases agree with TRBD1. This CDR3 is built from 18 residues. CDR1 and CDR2 from the germline V gene are SGHRS and YFSETQ. V shed 4 bases, J shed 7 bases, and the junction held 22 bases outside the gene matches. CDR3 amino acids: CASSADHGQGPPFGEQYF. DNA for the CDR3: TGCGCCAGCAGCGCTGATCATGGACAGGGTCCCCCTTTTGGTGAGCAGTACTTC.

The genes are TRBV14 and TRBJ1-1; D not resolved. The ends were cut back, 5 bases at V and 3 bases at J, with 19 bases in the middle. Germline values: CDR1 SGHDN, CDR2 FVKESK. There are 16 residues in the CDR3. The CDR3 spells CASSSSRARGYTEAFF. Here the CDR3 DNA reads TGTGCCAGCAGCTCCTCCCGGGCGCGGGGATACACTGAAGCTTTCTTT.

In the case of this clone: Distinct nucleotide sequences in the sample also encode this CDR3. V usage is TRBV11-2 and J usage is TRBJ2-5; D remains ambiguous. From germline, CDR1 is SGHAT and CDR2 FQNNGV. Trimming pared 0 bases from V and 2 bases from J, leaving 4 bases between. This CDR3 is 13 amino acids long. The DNA for the CDR3 is TGTGCCAGCAGCTTAGAAGTGCAAGAGACCCAGTACTTC. Protein sequence: CASSLEVQETQYF. The complete variable domain, with remaining parts taken from reference TRBV11-2 and TRBJ2-5, reads EAGVAQSPRYKIIEKRQSVAFWCNPISGHATLYWYQQILGQGPKLLIQFQNNGVVDDSQLPKDRFSAERLKGVDSTLKIQPAKLEDSAVYLCASSLEVQETQYFGPGTRLLVL.

This clone was observed a handful of times. The rearrangement links TRBV4-1 to TRBJ2-4; 10 bases agree with TRBD2. The V gene's germline CDR1 is MGHRA and CDR2 YSYEKL. V lost 2 bases to trimming and J lost 0 bases; unmatched junction nucleotides: 7. The CDR3 is 18 residues long. CDR3 protein: CASSQPSGRAEAKNIQYF. As DNA, the CDR3 is TGCGCCAGCAGCCAACCCAGCGGGAGGGCCGAAGCCAAAAACATTCAGTACTTC.

The chain couples TRBV11-1 to TRBJ1-2, with D maybe TRBD1 (5 bases). This CDR3 spans 15 amino acids. With 3 bases removed from V and 5 bases from J, the gap between germline ends came to 16 bases. CDR1 and CDR2 (germline): SGHAT, FQDESV (reference sequence). The CDR3 is CASSLGPIDLYGYTF. CDR3 nucleotides: TGTGCCAGCAGCTTGGGACCTATTGACCTATATGGCTACACCTTC.

This chain links TRBV28 with TRBJ1-2; D not resolved. The ends were cut back, 10 bases at V and 4 bases at J, with 16 bases in the middle. Germline V gene lookup returns CDR1 MDHEN and CDR2 SYDVKM. The CDR3 has 13 residues. The CDR3 is CATHPGVLYGYTF. The CDR3 DNA reads as TGTGCCACCCATCCCGGCGTGCTCTATGGCTACACCTTC.

The DNA for the CDR3 is TGTGCCTGGAGCGGCAGTGGGCCCTCTGGAAACACCATATATTTT. It yields the protein CAWSGSGPSGNTIYF. The chain employs TRBV30 and TRBJ1-3, with D uncertain. Germline V gene sequence: CDR1 GTSNPN, CDR2 SVGIG (reference sequence). V lost 3 bases, J lost 0 bases, and 12 bases lay in between. The length of the CDR3 is 15 residues.

This clone was observed once. The rearrangement links TRBV5-4 to TRBJ2-7, with TRBD2 matching over 7 bases. V was clipped by 1 base and J by 3 bases; unmatched bases: 7. Per germline, CDR1 SGHNT and CDR2 YYREEE (reference sequence). The CDR3 runs 15 residues. The CDR3 loop is CASSLSAAGLYEQYF. The CDR3 bases are TGTGCCAGCAGCTTGAGTGCAGCGGGGCTCTACGAGCAGTACTTC.

This chain uses TRBV29-1 with TRBJ2-1; tentative D call: TRBD2 (6 bases). V was cut by 5 bases and J by 7 bases, with 15 bases left in between. In germline, CDR1 is SQVTM, CDR2 ANQGSEA. CDR3 length: 13 amino acids. CDR3 nucleotide sequence: TGCAGCGTTTCTGCGGGATCCAGGAATGAGCAGTTCTTC. This sequence encodes CSVSAGSRNEQFF.

The chain couples TRBV11-2 to TRBJ2-7; D might be TRBD2 (6 bases). Per germline, CDR1 SGHAT and CDR2 FQNNGV. The V and J ends lost 5 bases and 6 bases respectively, with 17 bases between them. This CDR3 contains 14 residues. CDR3 nucleotides: TGTGCCAGCAGCCACGGGACTTTGCAGGGCGAGCAGTACTTC. Its protein product is CASSHGTLQGEQYF.

In nucleotides, the CDR3 is TGTGCCAGCGGATTACAGGGGAACTATGGCTACACCTTC. Amino acids: CASGLQGNYGYTF. The chain employs TRBV2 and TRBJ1-2; 7 nucleotides align to TRBD1. This CDR3 has 13 residues. Germline V CDR1 and CDR2: SNHLY, FYNNEI. V lost 8 bases and J lost 2; bases outside the gene matches: 5.